Detailed here is one TCR beta chain. What it binds is unknown. These data belong to a study of naive and memory T cell subsets. Regarding the study as a whole: Especially in CD8 cells, naive repertoires contained a few larger clonotypes, possibly CD45RA-re-expressing memory cells. A clonotype means one alpha or beta sequence, not an alpha/beta pair. From naive to CM, EM and EMRA, diversity decreased and Gini increased. In naive cells, over 90% of TCR sequences were seen only once.

An equimolar mix of two oligonucleotides served as the beta constant-region primer for TRBC1 and TRBC2. Four rounds of PCR amplified the ligated cDNA using nested alpha and beta constant-region primers plus SP2. TCRdb fed the UMI-ligation and nested PCR reads into MiXCR, producing one record per CDR3 protein. The sample consists of 150,000 or so distinct CDR3 sequences, 22% of them appearing once. Sequenced: naive CD4+ T cells from blood. The TCR sequence derives from a human donor in good health.

This CDR3 is CASSRGQGRGEEQFF. The DNA for the CDR3 is TGTGCCAGCAGTCGCGGACAGGGAAGGGGAGAGGAGCAGTTCTTC. V is TRBV6-5 and J is TRBJ2-1, with 8 nucleotides matching TRBD1. The germline V gene encodes CDR1 MNHEY and CDR2 SVGAGI. Germline trimming cut 5 bases from V and 10 bases from J; bases unmatched to any gene: 13. The CDR3 has 15 residues.